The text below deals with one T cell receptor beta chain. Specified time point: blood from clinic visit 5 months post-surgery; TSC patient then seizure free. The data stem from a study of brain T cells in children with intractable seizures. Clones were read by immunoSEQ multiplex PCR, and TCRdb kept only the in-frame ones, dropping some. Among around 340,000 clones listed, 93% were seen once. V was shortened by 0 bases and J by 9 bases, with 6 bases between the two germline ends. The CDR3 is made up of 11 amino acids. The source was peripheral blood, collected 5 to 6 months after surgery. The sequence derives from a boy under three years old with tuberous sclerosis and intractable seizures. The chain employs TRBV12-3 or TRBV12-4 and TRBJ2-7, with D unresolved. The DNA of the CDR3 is TGTGCCAGCAGTTTAGCGGGCGGGCAGTACTTC. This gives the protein CASSLAGGQYF.